This T cell receptor beta chain was obtained from a study of T cells after yellow fever vaccination (dated by TCRdb to the late 2010s). Broadly, across the study: The SMART-Seq v4 Ultra Low Input RNA kit was used to prepare libraries from fractions with low cell numbers. Bulk TCR alpha and beta repertoires were sequenced longitudinally to track T-cell clones before and after primary and booster YFV17D yellow fever vaccination. Two healthy male donors, one aged 18 to 30 and one aged 30 to 40 years, were included in the cohort. Bulk PBMC replicates and cell subsets were isolated from blood drawn at multiple timepoints before and after both primary and secondary immunization.

Note on this clonotype: Its antigen remains undetermined. No clone much larger than this one lies a single base away; base qualities are absent.

Taken with the paper, the label for treatment or condition translates to: live attenuated yellow fever vaccine strain. At each blood-draw timepoint, two biological replicates of bulk PBMCs were obtained. A standard Ficoll-Paque protocol was used to isolate PBMCs from peripheral blood. TriZol was used to extract RNA from bulk PBMCs, from CD4 and CD8 fractions, and from dextramer-positive and dextramer-negative fractions. These reads were obtained on an Illumina NovaSeq 6000. TCR cDNA was synthesized by 5'RACE template switching, through which a universal primer site and unique molecular identifiers were introduced. Priming of cDNA synthesis was performed from both the TCR alpha and TCR beta constant segments. Libraries were amplified in two PCR steps, with sample barcodes and sequencing adapters added in the second step. Libraries were sequenced on Illumina HiSeq 2500 (2x100 bp) or NovaSeq (2x150 bp). The published analysis was carried out like this. Demultiplexing of reads and collapsing into UMI consensus sequences were performed with MIGEC, and V(D)J alignment was carried out with MiXCR. Clonotypes responding to the vaccine were identified with edgeR on replicate PBMC samples, with the criteria of FDR below 0.01 and a log2 fold change above 5 up to day 15. Each bulk clonotype received a CD4 or CD8 identity based on whether the sequenced CD4 or CD8 repertoire contained that clonotype at higher abundance. TCRdb reprocessing: public reads trimmed at Q25 with fastp, clones called with MiXCR, in-frame beta chains kept. For every CDR3 protein sequence, its rows merge into one entry that carries the most common genes and DNA. The V and J calls here are based on TCRdb, not the publication. The sample contains around 310,000 distinct CDR3 sequences, around 4% of them found a single time. The ten most abundant clones make up about 20% of the sample.

The CDR3 holds 15 amino acids from the cysteine to the phenylalanine. The entry retains the CDR3 DNA only, 45 bases that are in frame from base 1. CDR1 and CDR2, per the germline V gene, are LGHNA and YSLEER. V is trimmed back by 3 bases and J by 6 bases, and the junction contains 6 bases that no gene match accounts for. The paper's findings and limits, for the study overall: The secondary T-cell response was found to be weaker but faster than the primary response, with a peak reached on day 5 rather than on day 15. After the booster, most clones that had expanded after primary vaccination were detected again (almost 97% of CD4 and roughly nine tenths of CD8), suggesting broad maintenance of memory. Only a couple of donors were included in the study, so the extent to which the findings can be generalized is limited. Computational filtering was required because FACS-sorted repertoires could contain abundant contaminating clonotypes from the bulk population. A small share of clonotypes occurred in both CD4 and CD8 compartments, likely arising from convergent recombination.

The TCR sequence derives from a man between 18 and 35 years old who received the YFV17D yellow fever vaccine. Sequences were derived from PBMCs, sampled on the day of the yellow fever booster vaccination. The chain was built from TRBV4-3 and TRBJ2-1; 9 bases in between match TRBD1. The sequenced DNA: TGCGCCAGCAGCCATTCCCTGACAGGGGGCAATGAGCAGTTCTTC. Its product reads: CASSHSLTGGNEQFF.